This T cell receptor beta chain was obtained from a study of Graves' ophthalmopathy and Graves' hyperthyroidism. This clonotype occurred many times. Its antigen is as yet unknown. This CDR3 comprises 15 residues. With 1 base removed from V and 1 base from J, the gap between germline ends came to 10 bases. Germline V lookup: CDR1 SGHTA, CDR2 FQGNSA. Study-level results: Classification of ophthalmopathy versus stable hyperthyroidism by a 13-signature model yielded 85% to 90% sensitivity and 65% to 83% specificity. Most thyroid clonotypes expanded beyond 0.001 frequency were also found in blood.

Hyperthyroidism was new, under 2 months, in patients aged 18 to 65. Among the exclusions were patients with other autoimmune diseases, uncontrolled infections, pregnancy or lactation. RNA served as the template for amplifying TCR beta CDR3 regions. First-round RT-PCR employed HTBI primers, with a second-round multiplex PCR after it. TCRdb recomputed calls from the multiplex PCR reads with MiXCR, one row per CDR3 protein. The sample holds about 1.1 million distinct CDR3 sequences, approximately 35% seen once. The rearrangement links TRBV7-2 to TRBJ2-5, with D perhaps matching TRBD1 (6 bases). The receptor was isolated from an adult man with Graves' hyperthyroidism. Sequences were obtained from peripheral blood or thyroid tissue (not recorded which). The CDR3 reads CASSLGGTSQETQYF. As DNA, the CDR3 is TGTGCCAGCAGCTTAGGAGGGACATCCCAAGAGACCCAGTACTTC.